One sample yielded the 31 T cell receptor beta chains listed below, sequenced in a study of blood T cells in healthy people across ages. Primers used in a second PCR of about 6 to 12 cycles were a sample-barcoded 5' primer and a J-beta primer mix. TCRdb re-called the 5' RACE reads with MiXCR, one entry per CDR3 protein. This sample has 800,000 to 1,300,000 distinct CDR3 sequences, with 25% found just once. In addition, the sample was reused for a study of T cells of mothers and their children.

The specimen was blood. Source of these receptors: a girl under 10 years old in good health.

This clonotype was detected a few times. The chain links TRBV5-6 to TRBJ2-7; D is uncertain. CDR1 and CDR2 from the germline V gene are SGHDT and YYEEEE. CDR3 length equals 14 residues. V dropped 2 bases and J dropped 2 bases, with 11 bases sitting between them. CDR3 nucleotides: TGTGCCAGCAGCTTACTTGGAAAGACCTACGAGCAGTACTTC. Its translation is CASSLLGKTYEQYF. The full variable domain, completed using reference TRBV5-6 and TRBJ2-7, is DAGVTQSPTHLIKTRGQQVTLRCSPKSGHDTVSWYQQALGQGPQFIFQYYEEEERQRGNFPDRFSGHQFPNYSSELNVNALLLGDSALYLCASSLLGKTYEQYFGPGTRLTVT.

This clonotype came up a few times. The V and J genes are TRBV28 and TRBJ2-5; the match to TRBD1 covers 10 bases. After removal of 6 bases from V and 4 bases from J, the junction contained 5 bases not matched to a gene. The V gene's germline CDR1 is MDHEN and CDR2 SYDVKM. CDR3 length equals 14 residues. CDR3 DNA: TGTGCCAGCAGAGACAGGGGGCCCAGAGAGACCCAGTACTTC. Protein product: CASRDRGPRETQYF.

The chain couples TRBV20-1 to TRBJ2-5, with 9 bases aligning to TRBD2. This CDR3 spans 16 amino acids. J was trimmed by 6 bases and V by 0 bases; bases with no gene match: 11. Germline V gene sequence: CDR1 DFQATT, CDR2 SNEGSKA (reference sequence). CDR3 nucleotides: TGCAGTGCTAGAGATCTCCGGCGGGAGGGCCGACAGACCCAGTACTTC. Translated, it gives CSARDLRREGRQTQYF.

This clonotype was detected a few times. V gene TRBV29-1 combines with J gene TRBJ2-1, with a possible D match to TRBD1 (6 bases). Deletions cut 8 bases from V and 3 bases from J, with 17 bases between. CDR1 SQVTM and CDR2 ANQGSEA come from the germline V gene. The CDR3 covers 14 residues. The CDR3 is CSSRRDTDYNEQFF. In DNA form, the CDR3 reads TGCAGCTCCCGACGGGACACTGACTACAATGAGCAGTTCTTC.

The chain recombines TRBV28 with TRBJ2-7, with 10 bases that match TRBD2. Germline trimming cut 5 bases from V and 0 bases from J; bases unmatched to any gene: 13. This CDR3 has 18 residues. Germline CDR1 MDHEN, CDR2 SYDVKM. Written as DNA, the CDR3 is TGTGCCAGCAGTGATATAACTAGCGGGAAAGCTTTCTCCTACGAGCAGTACTTC. As protein: CASSDITSGKAFSYEQYF. The full variable domain, completed using reference TRBV28 and TRBJ2-7, is DVKVTQSSRYLVKRTGEKVFLECVQDMDHENMFWYRQDPGLGLRLIYFSYDVKMKEKGDIPEGYSVSREKKERFSLILESASTNQTSMYLCASSDITSGKAFSYEQYFGPGTRLTVT.

This clonotype was counted only a few times. The rearrangement joins TRBV29-1 to TRBJ2-1, with D unclear. The length of the CDR3 is 10 residues. CDR1 and CDR2 (germline): SQVTM, ANQGSEA. V was pared by 5 bases and J by 7 bases, with 6 bases between. CDR3 sequence (DNA): TGCAGCGTTAGGCGGAATGAGCAGTTCTTC. Translation: CSVRRNEQFF.

The rearrangement uses TRBV29-1 and TRBJ1-1; D remains unclear. Trimming removed 2 bases from V and 8 bases from J, with 18 bases in between. The CDR3 has 14 residues. The germline gives CDR1 SQVTM, CDR2 ANQGSEA. The CDR3 coding sequence is TGCAGCGTTGAAAGGACCGTAGGGATACCAGAAGCTTTCTTT. Its translation is CSVERTVGIPEAFF. The full variable domain, rest sourced from reference TRBV29-1 and TRBJ1-1, is SAVISQKPSRDICQRGTSLTIQCQVDSQVTMMFWYRQQPGQSLTLIATANQGSEATYESGFVIDKFPISRPNLTFSTLTVSNMSPEDSSIYLCSVERTVGIPEAFFGQGTRLTVV.

In this sample, this clonotype turned up a few times. J is TRBJ2-5 and V is TRBV28; D unclear. This CDR3 has 14 residues. Trimming stripped 7 bases from V and 4 bases from J, with 16 bases between. CDR1 and CDR2 (germline): MDHEN, SYDVKM. As DNA, the CDR3 is TGTGCCAGCACCGAGATGGAGAGTAGAGAGACCCAGTACTTC. Its translation: CASTEMESRETQYF.

There are a few counts of this clonotype. This CDR3 is CASTAPGPLYEQYF. The CDR3 DNA follows: TGCGCCAGCACTGCCCCGGGACCGCTATACGAGCAGTACTTC. The chain uses TRBV5-1 and TRBJ2-5; TRBD1 or TRBD2 may be the D gene (5 bases each). The DNA end favors TRBJ2-7, so the J call may be wrong. CDR3 length: 14 residues. The germline CDR1 and CDR2 sequences are SGHRS and YFSETQ.

This clonotype was observed a few times. The chain carries TRBV7-8 and TRBJ2-4; D possibly corresponds to TRBD1 (6 bases). The CDR3 contains 14 residues. Germline CDR1 SGHVS, CDR2 FQNEAQ. V gave up 1 base and J gave up 8 bases, with 12 bases separating them. CDR3 protein: CASSLGVPGDIQYF. In DNA, the CDR3 is TGTGCCAGCAGCTTAGGGGTCCCAGGGGACATTCAGTACTTC. The full variable domain, its missing parts supplied by reference TRBV7-8 and TRBJ2-4, is GAGVSQSPRYKVAKRGQDVALRCDPISGHVSLFWYQQALGQGPEFLTYFQNEAQLDKSGLPSDRFFAERPEGSVSTLKIQRTQQEDSAVYLCASSLGVPGDIQYFGAGTRLSVL.

DNA for the CDR3: TGTGCCAGCAGCCTAGTGATAGGGAATGAAAAACTGTTTTTT. This sequence encodes CASSLVIGNEKLFF. This chain uses TRBV7-2 with TRBJ1-4; D is unresolved. V shed 5 bases and J shed 5 bases, with 12 bases lying between them. Germline-derived CDR1 and CDR2 are SGHTA and FQGNSA. The CDR3 has 14 residues.

This chain joins TRBV7-9 and TRBJ2-1; unclear D gene. The CDR3 is 14 amino acids. The germline gives CDR1 SEHNR, CDR2 FQNEAQ (reference sequence). Trimming cost V 4 bases and J 7 bases, with 14 bases left between them. The DNA of the CDR3 is TGTGCCAGCAGCTCCCCCCCAGCGTGGAATGAGCAGTTCTTC. It codes for CASSSPPAWNEQFF.

This clonotype came up a few times. The chain carries TRBV7-3 and TRBJ2-3; 16 bases match TRBD2. Germline trimming cut 5 bases from V and 7 bases from J; bases unmatched to any gene: 6. This CDR3 has 16 residues. Germline assignment: CDR1 SGHTA and CDR2 FQGTGA. In DNA form, the CDR3 reads TGTGCCAGCAGCGCCGGGACTAGCGGGAGGGCAAATACGCAGTATTTT. It encodes CASSAGTSGRANTQYF.

Ten or more counts support this clonotype. The V and J genes are TRBV12-3 or TRBV12-4 and TRBJ2-5; tentatively, D is TRBD2 (6 bases). Trimming shortened V by 3 bases and J by 1 base, and 6 bases separated the two germline ends. The CDR3 totals 13 residues. The CDR3 is CASSFSGQETQYF. CDR3 DNA: TGTGCCAGCAGTTTTAGCGGCCAAGAGACCCAGTACTTC.

This clonotype was found a few times. The rearrangement uses TRBV10-3 and TRBJ2-5; the match to TRBD2 covers 7 bases. Unmatched junction bases numbered 0, after V lost 4 bases and J lost 1 base. The CDR3 is 13 residues long. Germline V gene lookup returns CDR1 ENHRY and CDR2 SYGVKD. The CDR3 region has the DNA TGTGCCATCAGTGGGGGGGGCCAAGAGACCCAGTACTTC. This encodes CAISGGGQETQYF.

This chain links TRBV28 with TRBJ2-3; 7 bases line up with TRBD2. CDR1 and CDR2 from the germline V gene are MDHEN and SYDVKM. The CDR3 extends over 14 amino acids. After removal of 8 bases from V and 5 bases from J, the junction contained 10 bases not matched to a gene. CDR3 protein: CASARGGSRDTQYF. CDR3 nucleotide sequence: TGTGCCAGCGCCCGGGGCGGGAGTCGAGATACGCAGTATTTT.

The CDR3 DNA reads as TGTGCCATCAGTCTAACGGGAGGGAGCTCCTACAATGAGCAGTTCTTC. This translates into CAISLTGGSSYNEQFF. The chain has TRBV10-3 and TRBJ2-1, with 8 bases matching TRBD2. This CDR3 has 16 residues. Germline CDR1 and CDR2: ENHRY and SYGVKD. J gave up 0 bases and V 5 bases, and 6 bases lay outside the gene matches.

This clonotype was seen more than once but under ten times. CDR3 sequence: CASSNFRLIWKGYTF. The CDR3 DNA reads TGCGCCAGCAGCAACTTCAGGTTAATCTGGAAAGGCTACACCTTC. The chain combines TRBV4-1 with TRBJ1-2; D not certain. The CDR3 is 15 residues long. V gave up 5 bases and J gave up 8 bases, with 21 bases separating them. Germline CDR1 and CDR2: MGHRA and YSYEKL.

A few counts support this clonotype. The chain has TRBV27 and TRBJ1-4, with a possible D match to TRBD1 (5 bases). The CDR3 spans 16 residues. The V and J ends lost 6 bases and 8 bases respectively, with 22 bases between them. Germline V gene lookup returns CDR1 MNHEY and CDR2 SMNVEV (reference sequence). Written as DNA, the CDR3 is TGTGCCAGCAGGGAAACCGGAAAGGGGCAGGAGGAAAAACTGTTTTTT. Amino acids: CASRETGKGQEEKLFF.

V and J are TRBV7-9 and TRBJ2-7, with TRBD1 matching over 7 bases. Unmatched junction bases numbered 5, after V lost 4 bases and J lost 2 bases. Germline-derived CDR1 and CDR2 are SEHNR and FQNEAQ (reference sequence). This CDR3 is built from 14 residues. The CDR3 loop reads CASSSGTVPYEQYF. The DNA of the CDR3 is TGTGCCAGCAGCTCCGGGACAGTTCCCTACGAGCAGTACTTC.

The rearrangement uses TRBV5-1 and TRBJ2-5; D not certain. V was cut by 7 bases and J by 5 bases, with 12 bases left in between. CDR1 SGHRS and CDR2 YFSETQ come from the germline V gene. This CDR3 has 12 residues. The CDR3 protein is CASSTPYETQYF. Here the CDR3 DNA reads TGCGCCAGCTCGACCCCGTACGAGACCCAGTACTTC.

This clonotype was seen more than once but under ten times. This rearrangement joins TRBV3-1 to TRBJ2-5; D not resolved. The CDR3 length is 13 residues. Germline V gives CDR1 LGHDT, CDR2 YNNKEL (reference sequence). The V and J ends lost 3 bases and 5 bases respectively, with 10 bases between them. The CDR3 here is CASSHSVRETQYF. The DNA of the CDR3 is TGTGCCAGCAGCCACAGCGTTAGGGAGACCCAGTACTTC.

The chain uses TRBV27 and TRBJ2-5; D may be TRBD1 (5 bases). V shed 5 bases and J shed 5 bases, with 12 bases lying between them. Germline-derived CDR1 and CDR2 are MNHEY and SMNVEV (reference sequence). CDR3 size: 13 residues. CDR3 in amino acids: CASSPLKGETQYF. CDR3 DNA sequence: TGTGCCAGCAGTCCCCTTAAGGGGGAGACCCAGTACTTC.

The chain uses TRBV5-1 and TRBJ2-5; no clear D gene. V dropped 5 bases and J dropped 5 bases, with 13 bases sitting between them. Looked up from germline, CDR1 is SGHRS and CDR2 is YFSETQ. The CDR3 covers 13 residues. The CDR3 region is CASRATAGETQYF. Written as DNA, the CDR3 is TGCGCCAGCAGAGCGACTGCCGGGGAGACCCAGTACTTC.

The chain is built from TRBV7-8 and TRBJ2-7; 11 bases match TRBD2. Germline values: CDR1 SGHVS, CDR2 FQNEAQ. V lost 0 bases and J lost 5; bases outside the gene matches: 3. CDR3 length: 15 amino acids. The CDR3 bases are TGTGCCAGCAGCTTAGCTACTAGCGGGGGCCACGAGCAGTACTTC. Its translation is CASSLATSGGHEQYF.

V usage is TRBV19 and J usage is TRBJ2-5; weak D call: TRBD1 (6 bases). Germline assignment: CDR1 LNHDA and CDR2 SQIVND (reference sequence). V lost 3 bases and J lost 0, with 11 bases in between. The CDR3 totals 15 residues. In nucleotides, the CDR3 is TGTGCCAGTAGTATGTATGGGGGCAACCAAGAGACCCAGTACTTC. Its protein product is CASSMYGGNQETQYF.

The V gene is TRBV12-3 or TRBV12-4, the J gene TRBJ2-7; 7 bases line up with TRBD1. V lost 6 bases to trimming and J lost 5 bases; unmatched junction nucleotides: 4. The CDR3 runs 12 residues. In DNA, the CDR3 is TGTGCCAGCAGCCACAGGGGCGACGAGCAGTACTTC. This gives the protein CASSHRGDEQYF.

The CDR3 DNA reads as TGCAGCGTTGAATGGAGGGAAAGCTGGCATGACAATGAGCAGTTCTTC. Translating gives CSVEWRESWHDNEQFF. This chain joins TRBV29-1 and TRBJ2-1, with D tentatively TRBD2 (6 bases). This CDR3 is built from 16 residues. Trimming cost V 2 bases and J 5 bases, with 19 bases left between them. The germline gives CDR1 SQVTM, CDR2 ANQGSEA.

Points on this clonotype: The junction and the germline gene differ at one end; a read error may be behind it. This chain joins TRBV29-1 and TRBJ1-5; D is ambiguous. Germline V lookup: CDR1 SQVTM, CDR2 ANQGSEA. The CDR3 totals 13 residues. CDR3 loop: CSVEVAAGQSQHF. Here the CDR3 DNA reads TGCAGCGTTGAAGTGGCGGCGGGTCAGTCCCAGCATTTT.

This clonotype was counted only a few times. The chain couples TRBV29-1 to TRBJ2-5; possibly TRBD1 for D (5 bases). The CDR3 is 16 amino acids. The germline CDR1 and CDR2 sequences are SQVTM and ANQGSEA. The V end lost 0 bases, the J end lost 4 bases, and 18 bases lay between the germline ends. DNA of the CDR3: TGCAGCGTTGAAGATCCTCTAGAAGGGGTATTAGAGACCCAGTACTTC. Translating gives CSVEDPLEGVLETQYF.

Note on this clonotype: At one boundary the junction diverges from the germline segment, which might be a read error. The chain combines TRBV29-1 with TRBJ2-5; D is unclear. The CDR3 runs to 11 residues. CDR1 and CDR2 (germline): SQVTM, ANQGSEA. The CDR3 nucleotides are TGCAGCGCTGAAACGCGGGAGACCCAGTACTTC. Its translation is CSAETRETQYF.